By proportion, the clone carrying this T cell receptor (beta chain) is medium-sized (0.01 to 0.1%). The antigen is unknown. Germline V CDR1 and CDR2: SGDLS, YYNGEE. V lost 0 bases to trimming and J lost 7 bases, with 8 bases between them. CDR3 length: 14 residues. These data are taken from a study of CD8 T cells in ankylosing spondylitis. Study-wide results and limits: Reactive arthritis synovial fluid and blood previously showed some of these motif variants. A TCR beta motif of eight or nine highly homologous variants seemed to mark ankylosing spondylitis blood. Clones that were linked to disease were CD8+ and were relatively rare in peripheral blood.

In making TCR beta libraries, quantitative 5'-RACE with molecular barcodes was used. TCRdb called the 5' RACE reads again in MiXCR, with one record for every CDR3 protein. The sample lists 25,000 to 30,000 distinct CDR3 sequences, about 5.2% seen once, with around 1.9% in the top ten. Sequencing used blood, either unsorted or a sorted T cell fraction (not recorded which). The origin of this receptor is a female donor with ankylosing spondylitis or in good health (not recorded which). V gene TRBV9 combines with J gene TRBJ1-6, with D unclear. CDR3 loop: CASSVGVENSPLHF. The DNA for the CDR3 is TGTGCCAGCAGCGTAGGGGTAGAGAATTCACCCCTCCACTTT.